What follows are 22 T cell receptor beta chains derived from one specimen sequenced in a study of T cells after yellow fever vaccination. Each CDR3 protein gets one entry after TCRdb re-called the 5' RACE reads with MiXCR. The sample records around 530,000 distinct CDR3 sequences, approximately 16% being singletons. Source: PBMCs, taken roughly 5 days after the first yellow fever vaccination. Receptors were obtained from a man aged 18 to 35 who received the YFV17D yellow fever vaccine.

The J gene is TRBJ2-5, the V gene TRBV3-1, with D hard to call. The length of the CDR3 is 13 residues. Per germline, CDR1 LGHDT and CDR2 YNNKEL (reference sequence). The V gene lost 4 bases and the J gene lost 5 bases, with 11 bases spanning the gap. CDR3 amino acids: CASSPDLSETQYF. In nucleotides, the CDR3 is TGTGCCAGCAGCCCGGACCTGTCCGAGACCCAGTACTTC.

Of note for this clonotype: An end of the junction does not agree with germline; a read error may underlie this. CDR3 DNA sequence: TGTGCCAGCAGCTTAGCCTTCGGGGGGAGCTCCTACAGTGAGCAGTTCTTC. It yields the protein CASSLAFGGSSYSEQFF. The V and J genes are TRBV7-2 and TRBJ2-1, with TRBD2 identical over 7 bases. The CDR3 has 17 residues. CDR1 and CDR2 from the germline V gene are SGHTA and FQGNSA. The full variable domain, its missing parts supplied by reference TRBV7-2 and TRBJ2-1, is GAGVSQSPSNKVTEKGKDVELRCDPISGHTALYWYRQSLGQGLEFLIYFQGNSAPDKSGLPSDRFSAERTGGSVSTLTIQRTQQEDSAVYLCASSLAFGGSSYSEQFFGPGTRLTVL.

V gene TRBV10-3 combines with J gene TRBJ2-3; tentative D call: TRBD1 (6 bases). Trimming removed 2 bases at V and 5 bases at J, with 14 bases between. The CDR3 spans 15 residues. Germline values: CDR1 ENHRY, CDR2 SYGVKD. The CDR3, as DNA: TGTGCCATCAGTGAGCCGGCAGGGGTTGAAGATACGCAGTATTTT. It yields the protein CAISEPAGVEDTQYF.

The rearrangement uses TRBV20-1 and TRBJ1-1; tentatively, D is TRBD1 (6 bases). Germline V lookup: CDR1 DFQATT, CDR2 SNEGSKA (reference sequence). The CDR3 is 15 residues long. V lost 0 bases and J 1 base, leaving 12 bases between the germline ends. CDR3 protein: CSARDRSDRNTEAFF. CDR3 sequence (DNA): TGCAGTGCTAGAGATCGATCGGACAGGAACACTGAAGCTTTCTTT.

This chain links TRBV28 with TRBJ2-3; D is possibly TRBD1 or TRBD2 (6 bases each). V lost 4 bases and J lost 1, with 12 bases in between. This CDR3 is built from 15 residues. Germline loops: CDR1 MDHEN, CDR2 SYDVKM. The CDR3 nucleotides are TGTGCCAGCAGTTCCGGACAGCGGGGCACAGATACGCAGTATTTT. Its translation is CASSSGQRGTDTQYF.

This clonotype was seen a few times. The rearrangement joins TRBV27 to TRBJ1-1, with 10 bases fitting TRBD1. This CDR3 has 20 residues. V was pared by 2 bases and J by 4 bases, with 19 bases of the junction left unmatched. Per germline, CDR1 MNHEY and CDR2 SMNVEV (reference sequence). The CDR3: CASSLLRFPRGQGVGTEAFF. CDR3 nucleotide sequence: TGTGCCAGCAGTTTACTTAGGTTTCCTCGTGGACAGGGGGTGGGCACTGAAGCTTTCTTT.

The J gene is TRBJ1-2, the V gene TRBV29-1, with 7 bases lining up with TRBD1. The V segment lost 8 bases and the J segment 1 base; nucleotides outside the gene matches: 4. The CDR3 has 12 residues. Germline values: CDR1 SQVTM, CDR2 ANQGSEA. The CDR3 bases are TGCAGCTCATGGGACAGTAACTATGGCTACACCTTC. This encodes CSSWDSNYGYTF.

This chain connects TRBV5-1 to TRBJ2-1, with 7 bases aligning to TRBD2. J was trimmed by 9 bases and V by 1 base; bases with no gene match: 16. Germline assignment: CDR1 SGHRS and CDR2 YFSETQ. The CDR3 totals 17 residues. In DNA, the CDR3 is TGCGCCAGCAGCTTGAGGCTAGCGGTGACCAGCGGGGCTGAGCAGTTCTTC. This sequence encodes CASSLRLAVTSGAEQFF.

This clonotype occurred a few times. The chain combines TRBV28 with TRBJ2-5, with D perhaps matching TRBD1 (6 bases). The germline gives CDR1 MDHEN, CDR2 SYDVKM. V was cut by 3 bases and J by 6 bases, with 17 bases left in between. This CDR3 spans 15 amino acids. The chain's CDR3 is CASSFGGASRKTQYF. CDR3 bases: TGTGCCAGCAGTTTTGGGGGCGCATCGAGAAAGACCCAGTACTTC.

The rearrangement links TRBV5-1 to TRBJ2-1; 10 bases map to TRBD2. After removal of 4 bases from V and 1 base from J, the junction contained 8 bases not matched to a gene. The V gene's germline CDR1 is SGHRS and CDR2 YFSETQ. This CDR3 region has 17 residues. The CDR3 protein is CASSGGSGGTSYNEQFF. DNA of the CDR3: TGCGCCAGCAGCGGGGGTAGCGGGGGGACTTCCTACAATGAGCAGTTCTTC.

This clonotype has more than one count but fewer than ten. An end of the junction does not agree with germline; a read error may underlie this. V is TRBV5-1 and J is TRBJ1-1; D is ambiguous. This CDR3 region has 13 residues. CDR1 and CDR2 (germline): SGHRS, YFSETQ. The CDR3, as DNA: TGCGCCAGCAGCTTGGAGACAAACATTGAAGCTTTCTTT. It encodes CASSLETNIEAFF.

This clonotype was detected only a few times. The chain uses TRBV5-1 and TRBJ2-7, with a weak D call TRBD1 (5 bases). The CDR3 has 14 residues. Germline-derived CDR1 and CDR2 are SGHRS and YFSETQ. The germline V and J ends were trimmed by 4 bases and 0 bases, with 11 bases remaining between them. The CDR3: CASSKDTLSYEQYF. The CDR3 DNA is TGCGCCAGCAGCAAGGACACGCTCTCCTACGAGCAGTACTTC.

The chain has TRBV6-6 and TRBJ2-7; a possible D gene is TRBD1 (6 bases). Germline V gene data show CDR1 as MNHNY and CDR2 as SVGAGI (reference sequence). Trimming shortened V by 5 bases and J by 7 bases, and 9 bases separated the two germline ends. The CDR3 length is 11 residues. The CDR3 reads CASSVQGEQYV. In DNA, the CDR3 is TGTGCCAGCAGTGTCCAGGGGGAGCAGTACGTC.

The V call is TRBV28, the J call TRBJ1-6; tentative D call: TRBD1 (5 bases). The ends were cut back, 4 bases at V and 4 bases at J, with 11 bases in the middle. The germline V gene has CDR1 MDHEN and CDR2 SYDVKM. The CDR3 spans 15 residues. The CDR3 here is CASSSPGIYNSPLHF. The CDR3 coding sequence is TGTGCCAGCAGTTCCCCAGGGATTTATAATTCACCCCTCCACTTT.

This clonotype was counted a few times. CDR3 protein: CASSFLSTDTQYF. Written as DNA, the CDR3 is TGTGCCAGCAGCTTTTTGAGCACAGATACGCAGTATTTT. The rearrangement uses TRBV5-5 and TRBJ2-3; D uncertain. V gave up 2 bases and J gave up 0 bases, with 4 bases separating them. Germline lookup yields CDR1 SGHKS and CDR2 YYEKEE (reference sequence). This CDR3 has 13 amino acids.

This chain links TRBV11-2 with TRBJ1-2, with D possibly TRBD1 on 5 matching bases. Trimming left V 6 bases short and J 4 bases short, with 30 bases between. The CDR3 runs to 19 residues. Germline V gives CDR1 SGHAT, CDR2 FQNNGV. CDR3 sequence reads: CASRKSNNKGTERSYGYTF. In nucleotides, the CDR3 is TGTGCCAGCAGGAAATCAAACAATAAAGGGACTGAGAGGTCCTATGGCTACACCTTC.

This clonotype was recorded a few times. The chain recombines TRBV2 with TRBJ2-2; 8 bases fit TRBD1. The CDR3 contains 16 residues. V lost 4 bases and J lost 1; bases outside the gene matches: 5. In germline, CDR1 is SNHLY, CDR2 FYNNEI. The CDR3 bases are TGTGCCAGCAGTGTCAGGGGGCTCGGGAACACCGGGGAGCTGTTTTTT. This codes for CASSVRGLGNTGELFF.

The V call is TRBV29-1, the J call TRBJ2-5; perhaps TRBD2 as D (5 bases). Germline V gives CDR1 SQVTM, CDR2 ANQGSEA. Trimming shortened V by 7 bases and J by 5 bases, and 11 bases separated the two germline ends. This CDR3 is 11 amino acids long. CDR3 DNA: TGCAGCGGAGGACCGGGGGAGACCCAGTACTTC. Translated, it gives CSGGPGETQYF.

This clonotype was counted a few times. The chain joins TRBV4-2 to TRBJ2-3; the match to TRBD2 covers 11 bases. This CDR3 spans 16 amino acids. The V gene end was trimmed by 3 bases and the J gene end by 4 bases; junction bases not matched to a gene: 6. CDR1 is LGHNA and CDR2 is YNFKEQ in the germline V gene. CDR3 region: CASSHSTSGGSDTQYF. The CDR3 DNA reads TGTGCCAGCAGCCACTCAACTAGCGGGGGATCAGATACGCAGTATTTT.

The rearrangement joins TRBV7-2 to TRBJ2-5; TRBD1 might be the D (5 bases). V was cut by 3 bases and J by 4 bases, with 18 bases left in between. The CDR3 has 16 amino acids. Germline loops: CDR1 SGHTA, CDR2 FQGNSA. CDR3 sequence: CASSFVGGRAPETQYF. The CDR3 coding sequence is TGTGCCAGCAGCTTTGTAGGTGGCAGGGCCCCAGAGACCCAGTACTTC. Full variable domain (missing parts from reference TRBV7-2 and TRBJ2-5): GAGVSQSPSNKVTEKGKDVELRCDPISGHTALYWYRQSLGQGLEFLIYFQGNSAPDKSGLPSDRFSAERTGGSVSTLTIQRTQQEDSAVYLCASSFVGGRAPETQYFGPGTRLLVL.

The gene calls are TRBV9 and TRBJ2-3; 9 bases are shared with TRBD1. Per the germline V gene, CDR1 is SGDLS and CDR2 is YYNGEE. The CDR3 covers 16 residues. Trimming took 4 bases from V and 3 from J; bases not matched to a gene: 9. CDR3 sequence reads: CASSFSTGGDTDTQYF. For the CDR3, the DNA is TGTGCCAGCAGCTTTTCGACAGGGGGTGATACAGATACGCAGTATTTT.

DNA of the CDR3: TGTGCCAGCAGTTTATATGGGGCCAACGTCCTGACTTTC. Translated: CASSLYGANVLTF. The J gene is TRBJ2-6, the V gene TRBV27; no clear D. Trimming stripped 1 base from V and 3 bases from J, with 1 base between. The V gene's germline CDR1 is MNHEY and CDR2 SMNVEV (reference sequence). There are 13 residues in the CDR3.